The present TCR beta chain was sequenced within a study of blood T cell repertoires in COVID-19. Study summary: T cells, B-cell-depleted T cells, or PBMCs provided the cDNA or gDNA that served as material.

No more than 2 weeks before study entry, exposed participants had met a case of COVID-19. Per the germline V gene, CDR1 is MDHEN and CDR2 is SYDVKM. The CDR3 is 16 amino acids. After removal of 6 bases from V and 6 bases from J, the junction contained 9 bases not matched to a gene. Original methodology: Amplifying reference gene primers gave estimates of nucleated cell counts. Sequenced by immunoSEQ multiplex PCR; TCRdb stores in-frame clones only, minus some. V, J and clone size are those of that table, while D and trimming were read from the DNA. This table has a few hundred thousand clones, about nine tenths appearing once.

The V and J genes are TRBV28 and TRBJ1-5, with 12 bases that match TRBD1. The source is a woman aged 45-60 years who had been exposed to COVID-19. The material sequenced was PBMCs or T cells enriched from blood (not recorded which). Written as DNA, the CDR3 is TGTGCCAGCAGCTCCCGCGGGACAGGGGGCGGTCAGCCCCAGCATTTT. Translated: CASSSRGTGGGQPQHF.